The present T cell receptor (beta chain) was sequenced within a study of beta chain features in type 1 diabetes. The CDR3 has 13 residues. The V end was cut by 0 bases, the J end by 6 bases, with 6 bases between. Germline CDR1 MGHDK, CDR2 SYGVNS. Study results and caveats: All four CD4+ subsets from Type 1 diabetes patients carried moderately but significantly shorter TCRB CDR3s.

The study reverse transcribed the entire isolated RNA, so it sequenced expressed TCRB transcripts. Profiling relied on immunoSEQ multiplex PCR, and the TCRdb table lists in-frame clones only, not all of them. In the table there are some 640,000 clones, more than 12% of which are singletons. This clone was detected only a few times. Its antigen remains unknown. Sample: naive CD4+ T cells from blood. This chain links TRBV25-1 with TRBJ2-1; D call uncertain. The sequence was obtained from a man between 18 and 29 years old with type 1 diabetes. The CDR3 loop is CASSEYPINEQFF. In DNA form, the CDR3 reads TGTGCCAGCAGTGAATACCCCATCAATGAGCAGTTCTTC. The whole variable domain, remainder taken from reference TRBV25-1 and TRBJ2-1, is EADIYQTPRYLVIGTGKKITLECSQTMGHDKMYWYQQDPGMELHLIHYSYGVNSTEKGDLSSESTVSRIRTEHFPLTLESARPSHTSQYLCASSEYPINEQFFGPGTRLTVL.